Presented here are 3 T cell receptor beta chains from one specimen sequenced in a study of cytomegalovirus exposure and HLA in healthy donors. Primers included in the PCR were 60 Vbeta and 13 Jbeta primers. The repertoire was sequenced with immunoSEQ multiplex PCR; TCRdb's copy has only in-frame clones and lacks some. The sample contains 120,000 or so clones, approximately 17% of which appear only once. Input material: PBMCs. The receptors come from a female donor in good health and CMV-seropositive.

This clone appeared a few times. The chain couples TRBV29-1 to TRBJ1-2; 8 positions agree with TRBD1. Germline assignment: CDR1 SQVTM and CDR2 ANQGSEA. With 6 bases clipped from V and 0 bases from J, the junction kept 15 bases outside the gene matches. The CDR3 extends over 17 amino acids. This chain's CDR3 is CSVRLGPGQGANYGYTF. The CDR3 DNA follows: TGCAGCGTCAGACTAGGACCAGGACAGGGAGCTAACTATGGCTACACCTTC.

This clone was detected a few times. The rearrangement joins TRBV5-1 to TRBJ2-3, with 10 nucleotides matching TRBD2. After removal of 0 bases from V and 4 bases from J, the junction contained 5 bases not matched to a gene. The CDR3 consists of 16 residues. Germline V gives CDR1 SGHRS, CDR2 YFSETQ. CDR3 in amino acids: CASSLVSGGLADTQYF. The DNA of the CDR3 is TGCGCCAGCAGCTTGGTTAGCGGGGGGCTGGCAGATACGCAGTATTTT. Complete variable domain (other parts from reference TRBV5-1 and TRBJ2-3): KAGVTQTPRYLIKTRGQQVTLSCSPISGHRSVSWYQQTPGQGLQFLFEYFSETQRNKGNFPGRFSGRQFSNSRSEMNVSTLELGDSALYLCASSLVSGGLADTQYFGPGTRLTVL.

Only a few counts were recorded for this clone. The chain employs TRBV7-9 and TRBJ1-2, with 9 bases lining up with TRBD1. Losses at the gene ends were 4 bases for V and 1 base for J; bases not matched to a gene: 7. This CDR3 spans 16 amino acids. CDR1 and CDR2 from the germline V gene are SEHNR and FQNEAQ (reference sequence). CDR3 DNA: TGTGCCAGCAGCTCAATCTGGGGACAGGGTAACTATGGCTACACCTTC. This encodes CASSSIWGQGNYGYTF.